This entry is about one T cell receptor (beta chain). Clones were sequenced by immunoSEQ multiplex PCR, and TCRdb holds only the in-frame ones, with some missing. The sample has roughly 100,000 clones; 80% to 90% are singletons. Trimming cost V 5 bases and J 7 bases, with 20 bases left between them. There are 16 residues in the CDR3. Germline CDR1 SGHAT, CDR2 FQNNGV. The data are from a study of blood T cell repertoires in COVID-19. The J gene is TRBJ2-2, the V gene TRBV11-2; D perhaps matches TRBD2 (6 bases). The sequencing input was peripheral blood. This TCR was recovered from a man aged 60 to 75 with acute or convalescent COVID-19. For the CDR3, the DNA is TGTGCCAGCAGCCCCCGGGCCGGAGGGCCGGGCGGGGAGCTGTTTTTT. It is translated as CASSPRAGGPGGELFF.